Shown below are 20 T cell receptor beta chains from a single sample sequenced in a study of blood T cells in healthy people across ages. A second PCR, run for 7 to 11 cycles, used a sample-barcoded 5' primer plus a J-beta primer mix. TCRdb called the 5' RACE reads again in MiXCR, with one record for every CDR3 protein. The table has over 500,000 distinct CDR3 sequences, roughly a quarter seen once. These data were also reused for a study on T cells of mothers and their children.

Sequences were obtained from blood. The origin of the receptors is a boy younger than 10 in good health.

The DNA of the CDR3 is TGTGCCAGCAGTTACGTCGGGACACCCCTCCACTTT. Encoded protein: CASSYVGTPLHF. The chain couples TRBV6-5 to TRBJ1-6; no clear D gene. Trimming took off 2 bases at V and 11 bases at J, with 7 bases between the two ends. Germline CDR1 and CDR2: MNHEY and SVGAGI. The CDR3 is 12 residues long.

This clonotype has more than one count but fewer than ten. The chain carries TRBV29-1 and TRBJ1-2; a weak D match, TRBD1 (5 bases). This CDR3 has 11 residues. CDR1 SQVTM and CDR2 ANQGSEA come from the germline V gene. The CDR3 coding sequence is TGCACGGCCGGGGGGGACTATGGCTACACCTTC. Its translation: CTAGGDYGYTF.

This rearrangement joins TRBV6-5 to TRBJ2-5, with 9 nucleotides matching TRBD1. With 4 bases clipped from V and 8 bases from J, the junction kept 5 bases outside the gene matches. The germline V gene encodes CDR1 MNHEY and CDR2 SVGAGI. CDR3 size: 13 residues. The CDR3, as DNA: TGTGCCAGCAGTTCCCCGGGACAGGGAACCCAGTACTTC. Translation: CASSSPGQGTQYF.

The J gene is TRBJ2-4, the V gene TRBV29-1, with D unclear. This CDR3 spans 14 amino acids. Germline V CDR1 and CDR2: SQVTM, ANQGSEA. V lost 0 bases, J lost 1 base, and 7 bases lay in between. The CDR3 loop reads CSVEDRTAKNIQYF. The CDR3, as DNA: TGCAGCGTTGAAGATCGGACGGCCAAAAACATTCAGTACTTC.

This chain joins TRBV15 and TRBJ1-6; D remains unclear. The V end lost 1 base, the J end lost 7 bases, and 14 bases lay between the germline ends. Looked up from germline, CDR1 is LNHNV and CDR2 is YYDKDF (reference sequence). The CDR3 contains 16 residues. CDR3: CATSRARGDTNSPLHF. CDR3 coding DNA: TGTGCCACCAGCAGAGCCCGGGGAGACACCAATTCACCCCTCCACTTT.

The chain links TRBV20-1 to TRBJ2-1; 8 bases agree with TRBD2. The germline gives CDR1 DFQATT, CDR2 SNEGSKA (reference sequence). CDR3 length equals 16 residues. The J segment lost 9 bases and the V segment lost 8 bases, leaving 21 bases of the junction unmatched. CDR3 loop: CSPKHQRESVISEQFF. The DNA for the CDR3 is TGCAGTCCCAAGCACCAGCGGGAGTCGGTGATTAGTGAGCAGTTCTTC.

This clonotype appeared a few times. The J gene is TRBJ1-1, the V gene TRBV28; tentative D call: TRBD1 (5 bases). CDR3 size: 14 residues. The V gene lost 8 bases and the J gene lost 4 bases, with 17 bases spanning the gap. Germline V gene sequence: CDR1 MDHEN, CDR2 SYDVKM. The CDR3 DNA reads TGTGCCAGCGAAGCGGGGGGAATTGCCACTGAAGCTTTCTTT. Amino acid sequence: CASEAGGIATEAFF.

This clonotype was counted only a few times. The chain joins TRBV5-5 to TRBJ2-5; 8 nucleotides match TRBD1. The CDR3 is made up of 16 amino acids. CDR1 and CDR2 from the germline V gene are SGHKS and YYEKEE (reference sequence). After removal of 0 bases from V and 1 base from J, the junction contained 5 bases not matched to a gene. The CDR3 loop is CASSLGTGRTQETQYF. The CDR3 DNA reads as TGTGCCAGCAGCTTGGGGACAGGGAGAACCCAAGAGACCCAGTACTTC.

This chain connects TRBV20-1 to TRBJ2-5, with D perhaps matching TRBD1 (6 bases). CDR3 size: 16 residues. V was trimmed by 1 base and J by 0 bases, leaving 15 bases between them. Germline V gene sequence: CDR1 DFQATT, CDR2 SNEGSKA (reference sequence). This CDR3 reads CSARGVGQGYQETQYF. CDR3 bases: TGCAGTGCTAGAGGGGTGGGGCAGGGGTACCAAGAGACCCAGTACTTC.

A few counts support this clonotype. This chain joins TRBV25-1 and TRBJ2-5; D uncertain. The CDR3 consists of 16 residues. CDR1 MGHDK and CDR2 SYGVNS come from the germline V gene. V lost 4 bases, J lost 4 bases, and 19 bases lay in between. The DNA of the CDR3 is TGTGCCAGCAGTGCCCTAATCGGGTCGAGAGGAGAGACCCAGTACTTC. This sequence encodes CASSALIGSRGETQYF.

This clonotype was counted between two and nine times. The CDR3 here is CSLYNGPYGYTF. Here the CDR3 DNA reads TGCAGCCTATACAACGGGCCCTATGGCTACACCTTC. This sequence joins TRBV29-1 and TRBJ1-2; the D is unclear. The ends were cut back, 8 bases at V and 4 bases at J, with 14 bases in the middle. The CDR3 is made up of 12 amino acids. The germline CDR1 and CDR2 sequences are SQVTM and ANQGSEA.

CDR3 region: CASSLEGTSGRGTDTQYF. As DNA, the CDR3 is TGTGCCAGCAGCTTAGAAGGGACTAGCGGGAGAGGAACAGATACGCAGTATTTT. The chain couples TRBV7-8 to TRBJ2-3; 14 bases are a match to TRBD2. The CDR3 sequence is 18 residues long. CDR1 and CDR2 from the germline V gene are SGHVS and FQNEAQ. After removal of 1 base from V and 3 bases from J, the junction contained 6 bases not matched to a gene.

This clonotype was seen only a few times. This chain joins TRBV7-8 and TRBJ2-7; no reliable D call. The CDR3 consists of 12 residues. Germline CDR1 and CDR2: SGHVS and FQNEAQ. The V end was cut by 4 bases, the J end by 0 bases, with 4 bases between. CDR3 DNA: TGTGCCAGCAGCTGGGTCTCCTACGAGCAGTACTTC. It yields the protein CASSWVSYEQYF.

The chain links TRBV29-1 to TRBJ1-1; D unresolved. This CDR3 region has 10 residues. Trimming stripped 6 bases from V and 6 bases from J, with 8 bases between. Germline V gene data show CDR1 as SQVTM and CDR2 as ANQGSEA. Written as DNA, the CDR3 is TGCAGCGTCGTTTTTGCTGAAGCTTTCTTT. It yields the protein CSVVFAEAFF.

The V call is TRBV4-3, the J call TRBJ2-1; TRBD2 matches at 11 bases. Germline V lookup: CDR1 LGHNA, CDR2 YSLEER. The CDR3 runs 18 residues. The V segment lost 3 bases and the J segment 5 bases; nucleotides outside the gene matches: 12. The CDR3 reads CASSHQLAGVTLHNEQFF. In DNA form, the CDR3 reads TGCGCCAGCAGCCACCAACTAGCGGGAGTAACCTTACACAATGAGCAGTTCTTC.

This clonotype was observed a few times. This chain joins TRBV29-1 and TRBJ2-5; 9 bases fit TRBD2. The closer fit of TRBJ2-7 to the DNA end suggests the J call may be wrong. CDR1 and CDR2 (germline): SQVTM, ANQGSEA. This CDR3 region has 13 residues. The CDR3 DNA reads TGCAGCGTGGGTTCGGGACTAGCAAGCGAGCAGTACTTC. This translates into CSVGSGLASEQYF.

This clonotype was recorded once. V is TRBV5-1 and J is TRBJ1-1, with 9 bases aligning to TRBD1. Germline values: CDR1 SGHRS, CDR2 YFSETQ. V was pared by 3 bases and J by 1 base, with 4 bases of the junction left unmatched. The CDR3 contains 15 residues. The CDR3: CASSSPGQGNTEAFF. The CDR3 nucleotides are TGCGCCAGCAGCTCCCCGGGACAGGGGAACACTGAAGCTTTCTTT.

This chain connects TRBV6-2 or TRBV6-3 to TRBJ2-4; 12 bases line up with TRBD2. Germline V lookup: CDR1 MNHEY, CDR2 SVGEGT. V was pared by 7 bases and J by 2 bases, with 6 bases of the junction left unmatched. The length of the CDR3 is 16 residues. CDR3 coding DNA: TGTGCCAGCATGGCCGGACTAGCGGGACCCAAAAACATTCAGTACTTC. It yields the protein CASMAGLAGPKNIQYF.

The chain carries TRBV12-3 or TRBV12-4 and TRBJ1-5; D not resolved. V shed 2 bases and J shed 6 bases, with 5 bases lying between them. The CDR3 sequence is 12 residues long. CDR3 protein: CASSLRIQPQHF. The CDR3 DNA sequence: TGTGCCAGCAGTTTAAGGATTCAGCCCCAGCATTTT.

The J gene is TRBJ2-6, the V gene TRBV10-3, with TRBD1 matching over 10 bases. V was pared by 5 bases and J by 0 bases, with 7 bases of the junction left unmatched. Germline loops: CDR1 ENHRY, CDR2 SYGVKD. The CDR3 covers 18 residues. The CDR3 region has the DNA TGTGCCATCAGTCCCAAGGGACAGGGGTACTCTGGGGCCAACGTCCTGACTTTC. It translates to CAISPKGQGYSGANVLTF.